This is a list of T cell receptor beta chains from one sample in a study of cytomegalovirus exposure and HLA in healthy donors. Sequenced by immunoSEQ multiplex PCR; TCRdb stores in-frame clones only, minus some. The table lists about 120,000 clones, approximately 75% of them singletons. Sequencing input: PBMCs. The receptors come from a man aged 25 to 40 in good health and CMV-seronegative. CDR3s include the opening cysteine and the closing phenylalanine or tryptophan. A D gene is named only where the DNA matches it firmly. Size values are once, few and many counts, or a class for expanded clones, and some rows have none.

19 TRBJ1-3 TRBV9 NA TRBD1 CASSVATGQGADTGNTIYF TGTGCCAGCAGCGTAGCTACGGGACAGGGCGCCGACACTGGAAACACCATATATTTT
14 TRBJ2-1 TRBV7-3 NA TRBD1 CASSLGVRTGEQFF TGTGCCAGCAGCTTAGGAGTCCGGACAGGTGAGCAGTTCTTC
15 TRBJ1-1 TRBV6-1 NA TRBD1 CASTANRGVNTEAFF TGTGCCAGCACCGCGAACAGGGGGGTGAACACTGAAGCTTTCTTT
14 TRBJ2-3 TRBV5-1 few TRBD1 CASSYRQGTDTQYF TGCGCCAGCAGCTACCGACAGGGGACAGATACGCAGTATTTT
17 TRBJ1-6 TRBV7-9 NA TRBD1 CASSSRQGGSYNSPLHF TGTGCCAGCAGCTCCAGACAGGGTGGCTCCTATAATTCACCCCTCCACTTT
13 TRBJ2-1 TRBV6-1 few NA CASSGTETNEQFF TGTGCCAGCAGTGGGACAGAAACCAATGAGCAGTTCTTC
15 TRBJ1-1 TRBV2 few NA CASSDITGRVTEAFF TGTGCCAGCAGTGATATTACGGGCAGGGTCACTGAAGCTTTCTTT
16 TRBJ2-1 TRBV7-6 NA TRBD2 CASSFSPRGDYNEQFF TGTGCCAGCAGCTTTTCTCCTCGGGGGGATTACAATGAGCAGTTCTTC
13 TRBJ1-1 TRBV28 NA NA CASSHTGKAEAFF TGTGCCAGCAGTCATACAGGGAAGGCTGAAGCTTTCTTT
16 TRBJ1-5 TRBV30 NA NA CAWSGRRTVSHQPQHF TGTGCCTGGAGTGGGAGAAGGACAGTATCTCATCAGCCCCAGCATTTT
15 TRBJ1-2 TRBV5-1 once NA CASSGLGGANYGYTF TGCGCCAGCAGCGGCTTAGGGGGGGCTAACTATGGCTACACCTTC
15 TRBJ2-1 TRBV15 NA TRBD2 CATSFLADSYNEQFF TGTGCCACCAGCTTTCTAGCGGACTCCTACAATGAGCAGTTCTTC
18 TRBJ2-3 TRBV9 NA TRBD1 CASSHLLGQGRSTDTQYF TGTGCCAGCAGCCATCTTCTAGGACAGGGAAGAAGCACAGATACGCAGTATTTT
16 TRBJ1-1 TRBV30 NA NA CAWFTFQRAGGTEAFF TGTGCCTGGTTTACCTTTCAGAGGGCGGGAGGCACTGAAGCTTTCTTT
14 TRBJ2-7 TRBV5-1 NA TRBD1 CASSQGTGAYEQYF TGCGCCAGCTCTCAAGGGACAGGTGCCTACGAGCAGTACTTC
14 TRBJ2-1 TRBV6-4 few TRBD2 CASSDSRGGDEQFF TGTGCCAGCAGTGACTCGCGGGGGGGCGATGAGCAGTTCTTC
16 TRBJ2-1 TRBV5-8 NA NA CASSLGAGGSYNEQFF TGTGCCAGCAGCTTGGGGGCAGGAGGCTCCTACAATGAGCAGTTCTTC
19 TRBJ1-2 TRBV4-1 NA TRBD1 CASSQGRLGTGGGQNGYTF TGCGCCAGCAGCCAAGGACGCCTTGGGACAGGGGGGGGGCAGAATGGCTACACCTTC
16 TRBJ2-7 TRBV11-2 NA TRBD1 CASSSFPGQGANEQYF TGTGCCAGCAGCTCTTTTCCGGGACAGGGGGCGAACGAGCAGTACTTC
14 TRBJ1-2 TRBV19 NA NA CASSITGTTYGYTF TGTGCCAGTAGTATAACAGGGACAACCTATGGCTACACCTTC
16 TRBJ2-3 TRBV10-3 NA NA CAISAPPGDSEDTQYF TGTGCCATCAGTGCGCCACCGGGTGACAGTGAAGATACGCAGTATTTT
13 TRBJ1-3 TRBV10-1 NA NA CASQQGFGNTIYF TGCGCCAGCCAACAGGGATTTGGAAACACCATATATTTT
13 TRBJ2-5 TRBV5-1 NA NA CASSSETRETLYF TGCGCCAGCAGCTCCGAGACTAGAGAGACCCTGTACTTC
15 TRBJ2-1 TRBV11-2 few NA CASSLAGSSYNEQFF TGTGCCAGCAGCTTAGCAGGAAGCTCCTACAATGAGCAGTTCTTC
12 TRBJ1-1 TRBV6-6 NA NA CASGLLADEAFF TGTGCCAGCGGCTTATTGGCGGATGAAGCTTTCTTT
13 TRBJ1-4 TRBV7-2 NA NA CASSLDLWGELFF TGTGCCAGCAGCTTAGATCTGTGGGGGGAACTGTTTTTT
14 TRBJ2-3 TRBV19 NA NA CASSISSGRDTQYF TGTGCCAGTAGTATATCCAGCGGGCGAGATACGCAGTATTTT
15 TRBJ2-3 TRBV29-1 few NA CSVAWDIDFADTQYF TGCAGCGTTGCTTGGGACATCGACTTTGCAGATACGCAGTATTTT